These 27 T cell receptor beta chains share one sample of origin, sequenced in a study of beta chain features in type 1 diabetes. Regarding the study as a whole: All four CD4+ subsets of Type 1 diabetes patients contained TCRB CDR3s that were moderately but significantly shorter.

Isolated RNA was reverse transcribed in full, so expressed TCRB transcripts were sequenced. Clones were sequenced by immunoSEQ multiplex PCR, and TCRdb holds only the in-frame ones, with some missing. The profile covers approximately 58,000 clones, with about 60% appearing a single time and approximately 0.3% taken by the ten largest. The antigens these receptors bind are not known. Specimen: stem cell memory CD4+ T cells from blood. The receptors here all came from a woman in her thirties with type 1 diabetes.

The CDR3 loop is CAGSGAGFSYGYTF. CDR3 nucleotide sequence: TGTGCCGGAAGCGGGGCGGGGTTTTCTTATGGCTACACCTTC. This chain connects TRBV6-6 to TRBJ1-2; perhaps TRBD1 as D (5 bases). Germline assignment: CDR1 MNHNY and CDR2 SVGAGI (reference sequence). V lost 11 bases to trimming and J lost 5 bases, with 21 bases between them. This CDR3 contains 14 residues.

The chain couples TRBV6-1 to TRBJ1-1; D is possibly TRBD1 (5 bases). This CDR3 comprises 14 residues. V was shortened by 6 bases and J by 8 bases, with 19 bases between the two germline ends. The germline gives CDR1 MNHNS, CDR2 SASEGT. CDR3 in amino acids: CASRSGSQGGEAFF. CDR3 DNA sequence: TGTGCCAGCAGGTCGGGATCCCAGGGAGGGGAAGCTTTCTTT.

CDR3: CASREPRESYEQYF. The DNA of the CDR3 is TGTGCCAGCAGGGAACCGAGGGAGTCCTACGAGCAGTACTTC. V gene TRBV2 combines with J gene TRBJ2-7; the D gene is possibly TRBD2 (5 bases). CDR1 is SNHLY and CDR2 is FYNNEI in the germline V gene. CDR3 length: 14 residues. V lost 6 bases to trimming and J lost 1 base, with 13 bases between them.

The chain couples TRBV30 to TRBJ2-1, with a possible D match to TRBD2 (7 bases). V shed 4 bases and J shed 13 bases, with 23 bases lying between them. The CDR3 spans 14 residues. Germline values: CDR1 GTSNPN, CDR2 SVGIG (reference sequence). Here the CDR3 reads CAWTYGGGGGRQFF. CDR3 DNA sequence: TGTGCCTGGACATATGGGGGGGGCGGGGGCAGACAGTTCTTC.

This clone was seen more than once but under ten times. The V gene is TRBV7-3, the J gene TRBJ1-5; D not certain. Between the trimmed V and J ends, which lost 7 bases and 6 bases, there was a span of 7 bases. CDR1 is SGHTA, CDR2 FQGTGA, per germline. This CDR3 has 11 residues. The CDR3: CASIISQPQHF. CDR3 sequence (DNA): TGTGCCAGCATCATCAGTCAGCCCCAGCATTTT.

The V call is TRBV7-9, the J call TRBJ2-5, with 7 bases that match TRBD1. The V gene's germline CDR1 is SEHNR and CDR2 FQNEAQ (reference sequence). The CDR3 sequence is 14 residues long. Trimming cost V 0 bases and J 4 bases; bases outside gene matches: 2. CDR3 sequence (DNA): TGTGCCAGCAGCTTAGCAGGGGGCAGAGAGACCCAGTACTTC. Protein product: CASSLAGGRETQYF. The entire variable domain, with the rest obtained from reference TRBV7-9 and TRBJ2-5, is as follows: DTGVSQNPRHKITKRGQNVTFRCDPISEHNRLYWYRQTLGQGPEFLTYFQNEAQLEKSRLLSDRFSAERPKGSFSTLEIQRTEQGDSAMYLCASSLAGGRETQYFGPGTRLLVL.

The chain combines TRBV28 with TRBJ2-5; 14 bases are a match to TRBD2. Germline V gives CDR1 MDHEN, CDR2 SYDVKM. The CDR3 is made up of 15 amino acids. Trimming cost V 6 bases and J 5 bases; bases outside gene matches: 5. The CDR3 loop is CASSMTSGRGETQYF. CDR3 nucleotide sequence: TGTGCCAGCAGCATGACTAGCGGGAGGGGTGAGACCCAGTACTTC.

The chain carries TRBV5-1 and TRBJ1-4; the D gene is possibly TRBD1 (6 bases). Between the trimmed V and J ends, which lost 0 bases and 5 bases, there was a span of 11 bases. The CDR3 has 15 residues. In germline, CDR1 is SGHRS, CDR2 YFSETQ. CDR3 loop: CASSLVWDKNEKLFF. CDR3 in DNA: TGCGCCAGCAGCTTGGTGTGGGACAAAAATGAAAAACTGTTTTTT.

V gene TRBV5-1 combines with J gene TRBJ2-7; 7 bases match TRBD2. Germline CDR1 is SGHRS and CDR2 is YFSETQ. V shed 0 bases and J 5 bases; nucleotides not matched to a gene: 5. The CDR3 has 14 residues. Written as DNA, the CDR3 is TGCGCCAGCAGCTTGGGGGCGGGAGAAAACGAGCAGTACTTC. Its protein is CASSLGAGENEQYF.

The chain employs TRBV20-1 and TRBJ2-3; 10 bases map to TRBD1. Trimming took 5 bases from V and 14 from J; bases not matched to a gene: 7. The CDR3 has 11 residues. CDR1 and CDR2 (germline): DFQATT, SNEGSKA (reference sequence). The CDR3 protein is CSASRDRGRYF. The CDR3 bases are TGCAGTGCTTCCCGGGACAGGGGTCGGTATTTT.

The J gene is TRBJ2-5, the V gene TRBV5-1; 9 bases align to TRBD1. Germline lookup yields CDR1 SGHRS and CDR2 YFSETQ. V was clipped by 3 bases and J by 5 bases; unmatched bases: 8. CDR3 length: 15 amino acids. This CDR3 is CASSSRTGAVETQYF. CDR3 sequence (DNA): TGCGCCAGCAGCTCGCGGACAGGGGCCGTGGAGACCCAGTACTTC. Based on the CDR3 plus reference TRBV5-1 and TRBJ2-5, the full variable domain is KAGVTQTPRYLIKTRGQQVTLSCSPISGHRSVSWYQQTPGQGLQFLFEYFSETQRNKGNFPGRFSGRQFSNSRSEMNVSTLELGDSALYLCASSSRTGAVETQYFGPGTRLLVL.

The chain joins TRBV19 to TRBJ2-3, with D possibly matching TRBD2 (7 bases). The CDR3 consists of 15 residues. Germline CDR1 reads LNHDA; CDR2 reads SQIVND (reference sequence). V gave up 5 bases and J gave up 1 base, with 13 bases separating them. This chain's CDR3 is CASSGGGLRTDTQYF. Here the CDR3 DNA reads TGTGCCAGTAGTGGGGGGGGGCTACGCACAGATACGCAGTATTTT.

J is TRBJ1-1 and V is TRBV10-3; D gene ambiguous. Trimming stripped 4 bases from V and 4 bases from J, with 10 bases between. The CDR3 length is 13 residues. Germline V lookup: CDR1 ENHRY, CDR2 SYGVKD. CDR3 coding DNA: TGTGCCATCAGTGGACGAACAGTCACTGAAGCTTTCTTT. Protein product: CAISGRTVTEAFF.

The genes are TRBV6-5 and TRBJ2-1, with 15 bases identical to TRBD2. Germline CDR1 is MNHEY and CDR2 is SVGAGI. Trimming removed 6 bases from V and 3 bases from J; junction bases left unmatched: 0. This CDR3 is built from 15 residues. CDR3 loop: CASRGLAGGYNEQFF. The CDR3 bases are TGTGCCAGCAGGGGACTAGCGGGAGGCTACAATGAGCAGTTCTTC.

The V and J genes are TRBV29-1 and TRBJ2-7; 10 bases are a match to TRBD1. J lost 6 bases, V lost 6 bases, and 5 bases had no gene match. Germline lookup yields CDR1 SQVTM and CDR2 ANQGSEA. The CDR3 sequence is 12 residues long. The CDR3 region is CSVRGQGTEQYF. DNA of the CDR3: TGCAGCGTGAGGGGACAGGGGACCGAGCAGTACTTC.

This clone was seen a single time. This chain uses TRBV5-4 with TRBJ2-5; D uncertain. The end of the DNA aligns better with TRBJ2-7, so the J call may be wrong. CDR1 is SGHNT, CDR2 YYREEE, per germline (reference sequence). The CDR3 has 16 amino acids. The CDR3 sequence: CASSLASGTIHYEQYF. Written as DNA, the CDR3 is TGTGCCAGCAGCTTGGCCAGTGGAACTATCCACTACGAGCAGTACTTC.

The chain couples TRBV5-6 to TRBJ1-3; D is perhaps TRBD1 (5 bases). In germline, CDR1 is SGHDT, CDR2 YYEEEE. V was shortened by 3 bases and J by 4 bases, with 11 bases between the two germline ends. The CDR3 is made up of 14 amino acids. The CDR3 is CASSWGKWGNTIYF. The CDR3, as DNA: TGTGCCAGCAGCTGGGGCAAGTGGGGAAACACCATATATTTT.

The CDR3 nucleotides read TGTGCCAGCAGTTCCAATAGCGGGATAACCACAGATACGCAGTATTTT. Its protein product is CASSSNSGITTDTQYF. The chain carries TRBV6-5 and TRBJ2-3, with TRBD2 matching 8 bases. This CDR3 region has 16 residues. The junction had 8 bases not matched to a gene; V was cut back by 4 bases and J by 2 bases. Looked up from germline, CDR1 is MNHEY and CDR2 is SVGAGI.

This clone was detected a few times. The chain has TRBV5-1 and TRBJ2-5, with D possibly being TRBD1 (6 bases). There are 14 residues in the CDR3. CDR1 and CDR2 (germline): SGHRS, YFSETQ. The ends were cut back, 4 bases at V and 5 bases at J, with 15 bases in the middle. CDR3 residues: CASSLGQMQETQYF. Written as DNA, the CDR3 is TGCGCCAGCAGCCTTGGACAGATGCAGGAGACCCAGTACTTC.

The genes are TRBV9 and TRBJ2-7; perhaps TRBD1 as D (6 bases). In germline, CDR1 is SGDLS, CDR2 YYNGEE. The CDR3 is 14 residues long. Trimming took 2 bases from V and 3 from J, leaving 12 bases between them. CDR3: CASSVSRDNYEQYF. In DNA form, the CDR3 reads TGTGCCAGCAGCGTGAGCCGGGACAACTACGAGCAGTACTTC.

This chain links TRBV2 with TRBJ2-1; maybe TRBD1 (5 bases). The CDR3 spans 13 residues. The V end was cut by 3 bases, the J end by 2 bases, with 5 bases between. Germline-derived CDR1 and CDR2 are SNHLY and FYNNEI. The CDR3 reads CASSETAYNEQFF. CDR3 DNA sequence: TGTGCCAGCAGTGAGACAGCCTACAATGAGCAGTTCTTC.

This clone was detected only a few times. The V and J genes are TRBV7-9 and TRBJ1-6; 7 bases agree with TRBD1. Germline V lookup: CDR1 SEHNR, CDR2 FQNEAQ (reference sequence). This CDR3 region has 14 residues. The V segment lost 3 bases and the J segment 7 bases; nucleotides outside the gene matches: 3. The CDR3 nucleotides read TGTGCCAGCAGCTTCAGCAGGGGGAATTCACCCCTCCACTTT. This codes for CASSFSRGNSPLHF.

This chain connects TRBV9 to TRBJ2-7; D ambiguous. CDR1 and CDR2 (germline): SGDLS, YYNGEE. The length of the CDR3 is 14 residues. Deletions cut 3 bases from V and 6 bases from J, with 16 bases between. CDR3 region: CASSETPHSGEQYF. In DNA, the CDR3 is TGTGCCAGCAGCGAGACCCCGCATTCGGGCGAGCAGTACTTC.

The V call is TRBV6-5, the J call TRBJ2-5, with D maybe TRBD2 (5 bases). This CDR3 region has 15 residues. Deletions cut 4 bases from V and 4 bases from J, with 16 bases between. Germline values: CDR1 MNHEY, CDR2 SVGAGI. The CDR3 nucleotides read TGTGCCAGCAGTTTCTTAAGCGGAGTGGGAGAGACCCAGTACTTC. Its protein is CASSFLSGVGETQYF.

In its sample, this clone was seen once. The chain has TRBV29-1 and TRBJ2-4; TRBD2 is a possible D gene (6 bases). The CDR3 is 13 residues long. Per germline, CDR1 SQVTM and CDR2 ANQGSEA. V lost 7 bases, J lost 8 bases, and 18 bases lay in between. The CDR3 reads CSALGGDRDIQYF. The CDR3 DNA sequence: TGCAGCGCCCTGGGGGGTGATCGCGACATTCAGTACTTC.

The V and J genes are TRBV19 and TRBJ1-2; 9 nucleotides agree with TRBD1. Looked up from germline, CDR1 is LNHDA and CDR2 is SQIVND (reference sequence). This CDR3 has 14 amino acids. Unmatched junction bases numbered 8, after V lost 7 bases and J lost 5 bases. This chain's CDR3 is CASTRTGVLYGYTF. As DNA, the CDR3 is TGTGCCAGTACACGGACAGGGGTGCTTTATGGCTACACCTTC.

This clone appeared a few times. The V gene is TRBV14, the J gene TRBJ2-1; no clear D. V was clipped by 4 bases and J by 2 bases, with 6 bases between them. Germline lookup yields CDR1 SGHDN and CDR2 FVKESK. This CDR3 is built from 13 residues. CDR3 loop: CASSPRAYNEQFF. The CDR3 coding sequence is TGTGCCAGCAGCCCCCGCGCCTACAATGAGCAGTTCTTC.